These 29 T cell receptor beta chains were sequenced from one sample in a study of blood T cell repertoires in COVID-19. TCRdb's copy holds only in-frame clones and misses some; the assay was immunoSEQ multiplex PCR. Here the sample spans 80,000 to 95,000 clones, roughly nine tenths being singletons. Sequencing was carried out using peripheral blood. These receptors were obtained from a woman between 70 and 85 years old with acute or convalescent COVID-19.

The chain has TRBV20-1 and TRBJ1-3; the D is unclear. Trimming left V 3 bases short and J 3 bases short, with 3 bases between. Looked up from germline, CDR1 is DFQATT and CDR2 is SNEGSKA (reference sequence). The CDR3 contains 11 residues. The CDR3 DNA reads TGCAGTGCTAGCATTGGAAACACCATATATTTT. Residues: CSASIGNTIYF.

The sample holds a few counts of this clone. This rearrangement joins TRBV28 to TRBJ1-2; D not certain. The germline CDR1 and CDR2 sequences are MDHEN and SYDVKM. V shed 3 bases and J shed 8 bases, with 19 bases lying between them. This CDR3 has 15 residues. This CDR3 is CASSLHLSGTVGYTF. The DNA for the CDR3 is TGTGCCAGCAGTTTGCACCTCTCCGGAACAGTGGGCTACACCTTC.

The gene calls are TRBV6-6 and TRBJ2-2, with 8 bases matching TRBD1. V lost 6 bases and J lost 5; bases outside the gene matches: 8. The CDR3 sequence is 15 residues long. CDR1 is MNHNY, CDR2 SVGAGI, per germline (reference sequence). Here the CDR3 reads CASRPGQGATGELFF. The CDR3 coding sequence is TGTGCCAGCAGGCCCGGCCAGGGGGCTACCGGGGAGCTGTTTTTT.

V and J are TRBV28 and TRBJ1-2, with 12 positions matching TRBD1. Germline V gene data show CDR1 as MDHEN and CDR2 as SYDVKM. The CDR3 extends over 15 amino acids. J lost 4 bases, V lost 9 bases, and 9 bases had no gene match. In DNA form, the CDR3 reads TGTGCCAGTCACCTTGGGACAGGGGGCCTCTATGGCTACACCTTC. This encodes CASHLGTGGLYGYTF.

This clone has only one observation. The J gene is TRBJ2-2, the V gene TRBV24-1, with D possibly being TRBD2 (6 bases). Germline V CDR1 and CDR2: KGHDR, SFDVKD. The V and J ends lost 7 bases and 1 base respectively, with 15 bases between them. The CDR3 totals 16 residues. The CDR3 sequence: CATSRFGGMNTGELFF. CDR3 in DNA: TGTGCCACCAGCCGTTTCGGGGGAATGAACACCGGGGAGCTGTTTTTT.

To note about this clone: At one end, the junction sequence differs from germline, possibly due to a read error. The chain recombines TRBV18 with TRBJ1-3; D remains unclear. Per germline, CDR1 KGHSH and CDR2 LQKENI. The CDR3 loop spans 17 amino acids. The CDR3 DNA sequence: TGTGCCAGCGCACCGTATGGCACTACCTCCTCTGGAAACACCATATATTTT. This codes for CASAPYGTTSSGNTIYF.

The chain couples TRBV7-2 to TRBJ1-1; 8 bases map to TRBD1. The germline V gene encodes CDR1 SGHTA and CDR2 FQGNSA. Trimming at V came to 4 bases and at J to 1 base, leaving 5 bases not matched to a gene. This CDR3 spans 15 amino acids. CDR3 nucleotides: TGTGCCAGCAGCTACACGGGACAGGAGAACACTGAAGCTTTCTTT. The encoded protein is CASSYTGQENTEAFF.

The chain recombines TRBV19 with TRBJ2-6; D perhaps matches TRBD1 (6 bases). The V gene's germline CDR1 is LNHDA and CDR2 SQIVND (reference sequence). Trimming cost V 10 bases and J 0 bases, with 19 bases left between them. The CDR3 runs to 17 residues. Here the CDR3 DNA reads TGTGCCACGAAGGACAGATCCGGCTCCTCTGGGGCCAACGTCCTGACTTTC. This encodes CATKDRSGSSGANVLTF.

The chain uses TRBV3-1 (or the pseudogene TRBV3-2) and TRBJ1-1; the D is unclear. Trimming removed 0 bases from V and 1 base from J, with 6 bases in between. CDR3 length: 14 amino acids. Germline V gives CDR1 LGHDT, CDR2 YNNKEL (reference sequence). CDR3 protein: CASSQDNKNTEAFF. The CDR3 DNA follows: TGTGCCAGCAGCCAAGATAACAAGAACACTGAAGCTTTCTTT.

The chain joins TRBV18 to TRBJ2-2, with D possibly matching TRBD1 (5 bases). The V gene lost 4 bases and the J gene lost 1 base, with 7 bases spanning the gap. This CDR3 is built from 14 residues. Germline lookup yields CDR1 KGHSH and CDR2 LQKENI. CDR3 DNA sequence: TGTGCCAGCTCACTCGACAGGAACACCGGGGAGCTGTTTTTT. Protein: CASSLDRNTGELFF. Complete variable domain (other parts from reference TRBV18 and TRBJ2-2): NAGVMQNPRHLVRRRGQEARLRCSPMKGHSHVYWYRQLPEEGLKFMVYLQKENIIDESGMPKERFSAEFPKEGPSILRIQQVVRGDSAAYFCASSLDRNTGELFFGEGSRLTVL.

The V gene is TRBV2, the J gene TRBJ1-6; D is undetermined. The germline CDR1 and CDR2 sequences are SNHLY and FYNNEI. The CDR3 is 15 residues long. V was cut by 6 bases and J by 4 bases, with 13 bases left in between. As DNA, the CDR3 is TGTGCCAGCAGGGAGACGGGAGTTTATAATTCACCCCTCCACTTT. It codes for CASRETGVYNSPLHF. The whole variable domain, filled in from reference TRBV2 and TRBJ1-6, reads EPEVTQTPSHQVTQMGQEVILRCVPISNHLYFYWYRQILGQKVEFLVSFYNNEISEKSEIFDDQFSVERPDGSNFTLKIRSTKLEDSAMYFCASRETGVYNSPLHFGNGTRLTVT.

The V call is TRBV5-4, the J call TRBJ2-3; a possible D gene is TRBD1 (6 bases). Trimming shortened V by 0 bases and J by 2 bases, and 13 bases separated the two germline ends. The CDR3 covers 16 residues. Germline V gives CDR1 SGHNT, CDR2 YYREEE (reference sequence). The CDR3 is CASSLGAQGPTDTQYF. CDR3 in DNA: TGTGCCAGCAGCTTGGGGGCACAGGGACCCACAGATACGCAGTATTTT.

The V and J genes are TRBV27 and TRBJ1-1; D gene unclear. Looked up from germline, CDR1 is MNHEY and CDR2 is SMNVEV (reference sequence). Trimming removed 3 bases from V and 0 bases from J, with 8 bases in between. The CDR3 sequence is 14 residues long. CDR3 loop: CASSFSYVNTEAFF. The DNA for the CDR3 is TGTGCCAGCAGTTTCTCCTACGTGAACACTGAAGCTTTCTTT.

V usage is TRBV3-1 (or the pseudogene TRBV3-2) and J usage is TRBJ2-3, with TRBD2 matching 11 bases. The CDR3 extends over 21 amino acids. From germline, CDR1 is LGHDT and CDR2 YNNKEL (reference sequence). The trim removed 5 bases at V and 6 bases at J, leaving 25 bases unmatched. The CDR3 loop is CASSDPTSGNTAPTSRDTQYF. In DNA form, the CDR3 reads TGTGCCAGCAGCGACCCGACTAGCGGGAACACCGCCCCAACCAGCCGGGATACGCAGTATTTT.

V usage is TRBV27 and J usage is TRBJ2-1, with 8 bases matching TRBD1. The CDR3 covers 15 residues. Trimming cost V 8 bases and J 6 bases; bases outside gene matches: 12. CDR1 is MNHEY, CDR2 SMNVEV, per germline (reference sequence). The CDR3, as DNA: TGTGCCAGCTGGAGGAAAGGGACAGGTTTCAATGAGCAGTTCTTC. This codes for CASWRKGTGFNEQFF.

This chain links TRBV5-1 with TRBJ2-1; D might be TRBD1 (5 bases). Germline-derived CDR1 and CDR2 are SGHRS and YFSETQ. There are 14 residues in the CDR3. V shed 5 bases and J shed 5 bases, with 14 bases lying between them. As DNA, the CDR3 is TGCGCCAGCAGAGAACAGGCTAACAACAATGAGCAGTTCTTC. Encoded protein: CASREQANNNEQFF.

This clone was detected only once. DNA for the CDR3: TGCGCCAGCAGCTCCGGGACAGGGCGCTACGAGCAGTACGTC. It translates to CASSSGTGRYEQYV. The chain recombines TRBV5-1 with TRBJ2-7; TRBD1 agrees at 9 bases. Germline V CDR1 and CDR2: SGHRS, YFSETQ. J was trimmed by 3 bases and V by 3 bases; bases with no gene match: 4. The CDR3 has 14 residues.

This chain joins TRBV7-8 and TRBJ2-7; no clear D. Per germline, CDR1 SGHVS and CDR2 FQNEAQ. This CDR3 comprises 15 residues. Trimming shortened V by 2 bases and J by 2 bases, and 13 bases separated the two germline ends. This chain's CDR3 is CASSLRLGQTYEQYF. CDR3 in DNA: TGTGCCAGCAGCTTACGCCTCGGTCAAACCTACGAGCAGTACTTC.

This chain connects TRBV11-2 to TRBJ2-1; TRBD2 matches 8 bases. V shed 4 bases and J 2 bases; nucleotides not matched to a gene: 10. Per germline, CDR1 SGHAT and CDR2 FQNNGV. This CDR3 has 17 amino acids. DNA of the CDR3: TGTGCCAGCAGCTCTGGCAGGGCGGGGGGACCCTACAATGAGCAGTTCTTC. Protein sequence: CASSSGRAGGPYNEQFF.

This rearrangement joins TRBV18 to TRBJ1-1; TRBD1 matches at 7 bases. The CDR3 is 14 amino acids. V trimming: 3 bases; J trimming: 3 bases; junction bases outside the gene matches: 4. The germline CDR1 and CDR2 sequences are KGHSH and LQKENI. CDR3 loop: CASSPWTGDTEAFF. CDR3 nucleotide sequence: TGTGCCAGCTCACCCTGGACAGGCGACACTGAAGCTTTCTTT.

The chain combines TRBV28 with TRBJ1-2; D may be TRBD1 (5 bases). The CDR3 runs to 16 residues. With 2 bases removed from V and 1 base from J, the gap between germline ends came to 14 bases. The germline V gene has CDR1 MDHEN and CDR2 SYDVKM. CDR3 sequence: CASSLPGPQGNYGYTF. CDR3 bases: TGTGCCAGCAGTTTACCCGGACCTCAGGGTAACTATGGCTACACCTTC.

This chain uses TRBV5-1 with TRBJ1-1, with D hard to call. From germline, CDR1 is SGHRS and CDR2 YFSETQ. Deletions cut 0 bases from V and 4 bases from J, with 10 bases between. The CDR3 runs to 14 residues. The CDR3, as DNA: TGCGCCAGCAGCTTGGTCGGGGAGGGCACTGAAGCTTTCTTT. Translating it yields CASSLVGEGTEAFF.

The chain couples TRBV19 to TRBJ1-2; TRBD1 matches at 8 bases. After removal of 6 bases from V and 8 bases from J, the junction contained 2 bases not matched to a gene. Per the germline V gene, CDR1 is LNHDA and CDR2 is SQIVND (reference sequence). This CDR3 region has 11 residues. The DNA of the CDR3 is TGTGCCAGTAGGACAGGGGACGGCTACACCTTC. Translation gives CASRTGDGYTF. The complete variable domain, with remaining parts taken from reference TRBV19 and TRBJ1-2, reads DGGITQSPKYLFRKEGQNVTLSCEQNLNHDAMYWYRQDPGQGLRLIYYSQIVNDFQKGDIAEGYSVSREKKESFPLTVTSAQKNPTAFYLCASRTGDGYTFGSGTRLTVV.

The V call is TRBV12-3 or TRBV12-4, the J call TRBJ2-1; TRBD1 matches 10 bases. The CDR3 sequence is 13 residues long. Trimming cost V 8 bases and J 9 bases; bases outside gene matches: 7. The CDR3 region has the DNA TGTGCCAGCTGGACAGGGGGGATGAGTGAGCAGTTCTTC. Residues: CASWTGGMSEQFF.

The chain recombines TRBV5-1 with TRBJ1-1, with D perhaps matching TRBD1 (6 bases). Germline CDR1 and CDR2: SGHRS and YFSETQ. The CDR3 is 13 amino acids. Deletions cut 6 bases from V and 1 base from J, with 10 bases between. The CDR3 region is CASTEDRNTEAFF. The CDR3 DNA reads TGCGCCAGCACCGAGGACAGGAACACTGAAGCTTTCTTT.

This clone appeared a few times. This sequence joins TRBV7-6 and TRBJ1-4, with 7 bases matching TRBD1. Germline values: CDR1 SGHVS, CDR2 FNYEAQ. This CDR3 is 15 amino acids long. V was pared by 4 bases and J by 7 bases, with 9 bases of the junction left unmatched. CDR3 DNA sequence: TGTGCCAGCAGCTCAAGAGGGGGCACTTCTGAAAAACTGTTTTTT. Translating gives CASSSRGGTSEKLFF.

This chain links TRBV4-1 with TRBJ2-5; 15 bases are a match to TRBD2. J gave up 5 bases and V 3 bases, and 4 bases lay outside the gene matches. The CDR3 covers 16 residues. The germline gives CDR1 MGHRA, CDR2 YSYEKL. The CDR3 here is CASSQMGLAGGETQYF. For the CDR3, the DNA is TGCGCCAGCAGCCAGATGGGACTAGCGGGGGGTGAGACCCAGTACTTC.

This chain uses TRBV7-9 with TRBJ1-1; no reliable D call. This CDR3 region has 14 residues. Deletions cut 1 base from V and 4 bases from J, with 10 bases between. Germline V gene sequence: CDR1 SEHNR, CDR2 FQNEAQ (reference sequence). The CDR3 DNA reads as TGTGCCAGCAGCTTAGGGGCAGGAATCACTGAAGCTTTCTTT. This sequence encodes CASSLGAGITEAFF.

This chain uses TRBV10-1 with TRBJ2-7, with D possibly matching TRBD1 (6 bases). V lost 0 bases and J 3 bases, leaving 12 bases between the germline ends. This CDR3 is built from 15 residues. Germline V gene sequence: CDR1 WNHNN, CDR2 SYGVQD (reference sequence). For the CDR3, the DNA is TGCGCCAGCAGTGAGTCGGACAGAATGTACTACGAGCAGTACGTC. It is translated as CASSESDRMYYEQYV.